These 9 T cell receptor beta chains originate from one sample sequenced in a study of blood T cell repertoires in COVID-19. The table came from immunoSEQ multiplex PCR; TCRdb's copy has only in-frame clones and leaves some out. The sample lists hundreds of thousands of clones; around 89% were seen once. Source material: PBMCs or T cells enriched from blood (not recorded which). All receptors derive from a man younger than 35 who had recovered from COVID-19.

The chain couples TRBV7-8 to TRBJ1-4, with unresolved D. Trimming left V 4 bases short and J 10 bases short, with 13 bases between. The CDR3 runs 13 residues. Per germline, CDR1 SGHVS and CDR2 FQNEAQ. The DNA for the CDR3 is TGTGCCAGCAGCTCTGGGCCTTTAGGAAAACTGTTTTTT. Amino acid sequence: CASSSGPLGKLFF.

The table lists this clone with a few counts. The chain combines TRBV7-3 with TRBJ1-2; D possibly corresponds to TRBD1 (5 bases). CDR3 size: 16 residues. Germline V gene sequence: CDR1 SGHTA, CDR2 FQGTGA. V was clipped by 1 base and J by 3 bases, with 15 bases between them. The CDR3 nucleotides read TGTGCCAGCAGCTTAAAACCAGGGAGGCTTGACTATGGCTACACCTTC. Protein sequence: CASSLKPGRLDYGYTF.

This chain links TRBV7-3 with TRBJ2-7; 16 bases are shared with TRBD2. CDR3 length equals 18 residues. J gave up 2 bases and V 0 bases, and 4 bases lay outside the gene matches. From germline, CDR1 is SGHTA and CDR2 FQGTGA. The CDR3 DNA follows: TGTGCCAGCAGCTTAACGGGACTAGCGGGAGGGGTAGCCTACGAGCAGTACTTC. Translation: CASSLTGLAGGVAYEQYF.

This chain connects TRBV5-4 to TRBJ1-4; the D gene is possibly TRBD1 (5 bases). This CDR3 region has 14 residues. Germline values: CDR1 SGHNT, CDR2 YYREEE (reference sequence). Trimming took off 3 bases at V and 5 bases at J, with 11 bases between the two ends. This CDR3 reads CASSSDRYNEKLFF. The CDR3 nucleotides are TGTGCCAGCAGCTCTGACAGATACAATGAAAAACTGTTTTTT.

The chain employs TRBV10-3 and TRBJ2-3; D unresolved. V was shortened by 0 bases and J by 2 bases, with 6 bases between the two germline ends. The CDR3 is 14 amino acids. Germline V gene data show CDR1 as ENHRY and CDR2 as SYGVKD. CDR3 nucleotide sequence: TGTGCCATCAGTGAGTCGAAGCTCACAGATACGCAGTATTTT. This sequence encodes CAISESKLTDTQYF.

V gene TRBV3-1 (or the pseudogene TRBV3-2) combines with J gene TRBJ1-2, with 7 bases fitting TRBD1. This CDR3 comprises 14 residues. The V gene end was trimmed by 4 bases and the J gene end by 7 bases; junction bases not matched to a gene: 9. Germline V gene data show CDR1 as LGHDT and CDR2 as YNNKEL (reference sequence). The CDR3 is CASSPQGFAGGYTF. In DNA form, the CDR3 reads TGTGCCAGCAGCCCACAGGGGTTCGCGGGTGGCTACACCTTC.

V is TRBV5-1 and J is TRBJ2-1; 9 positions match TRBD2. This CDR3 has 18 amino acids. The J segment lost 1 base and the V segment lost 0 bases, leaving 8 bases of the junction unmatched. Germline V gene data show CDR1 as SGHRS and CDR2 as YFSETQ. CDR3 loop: CASSLGNSGGPSYNEQFF. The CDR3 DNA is TGCGCCAGCAGCTTGGGGAATAGCGGGGGCCCTTCCTACAATGAGCAGTTCTTC.

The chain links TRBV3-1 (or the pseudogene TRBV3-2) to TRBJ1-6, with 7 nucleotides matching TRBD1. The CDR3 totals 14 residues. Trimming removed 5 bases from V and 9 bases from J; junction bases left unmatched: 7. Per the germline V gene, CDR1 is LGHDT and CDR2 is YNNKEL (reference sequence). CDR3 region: CASSWTDRRSPLHF. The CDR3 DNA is TGTGCCAGCAGCTGGACGGACAGGCGTTCACCCCTCCACTTT.

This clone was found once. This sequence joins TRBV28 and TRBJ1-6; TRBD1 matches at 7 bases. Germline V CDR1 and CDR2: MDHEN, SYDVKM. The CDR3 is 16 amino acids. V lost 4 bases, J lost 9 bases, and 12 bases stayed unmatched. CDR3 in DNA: TGTGCCAGCAGTTCGACGGGACAGATGTTAGGTTCACCCCTCCACTTT. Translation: CASSSTGQMLGSPLHF.